Below, 7 T cell receptor beta chains from the same sample are listed, as sequenced in a study of PD-L1 blockade in urothelial cancer. The method was immunoSEQ multiplex PCR; TCRdb's version includes in-frame clones alone and lacks a portion of them. The data contain 86,000 or so clones, about 84% of them singletons. Time point described: pretreatment peripheral blood. Specimen: PBMCs, collected around atezolizumab (anti-PD-L1) treatment. These receptors all stem from a man in his fifties or sixties with urothelial cancer.

This chain connects TRBV30 to TRBJ2-5; 9 nucleotides agree with TRBD1. CDR1 is GTSNPN, CDR2 SVGIG, per germline (reference sequence). The CDR3 has 13 residues. J lost 6 bases, V lost 2 bases, and 4 bases had no gene match. CDR3 loop: CAWSPTGGQTQYF. Here the CDR3 DNA reads TGTGCCTGGAGTCCCACAGGGGGCCAGACCCAGTACTTC.

V usage is TRBV9 and J usage is TRBJ2-5, with 10 bases lining up with TRBD2. The ends lost 0 bases at V and 2 bases at J; junction bases unmatched: 7. Germline CDR1 reads SGDLS; CDR2 reads YYNGEE. The CDR3 totals 17 residues. The CDR3 region is CASSVGPRTSGQETQYF. As DNA, the CDR3 is TGTGCCAGCAGCGTAGGGCCCCGGACTAGCGGACAAGAGACCCAGTACTTC.

This clone has just one count. The chain is built from TRBV5-8 and TRBJ1-4; D may be TRBD1 (5 bases). CDR3 length equals 15 residues. V was pared by 2 bases and J by 7 bases, with 15 bases between. Germline V lookup: CDR1 SGHTS, CDR2 YDEGEE. The CDR3 region has the DNA TGTGCCAGCAGCTTCCCCGGGGGTGTTGCTGAAAAACTGTTTTTT. It codes for CASSFPGGVAEKLFF.

The V gene is TRBV4-3, the J gene TRBJ2-7; 7 bases line up with TRBD2. Germline assignment: CDR1 LGHNA and CDR2 YSLEER. The CDR3 is 16 amino acids. Trimming cost V 0 bases and J 2 bases; bases outside gene matches: 7. The CDR3 loop reads CASSQEGPSGPYEQYF. Written as DNA, the CDR3 is TGCGCCAGCAGCCAAGAGGGGCCTAGCGGTCCCTACGAGCAGTACTTC.

This sequence joins TRBV7-8 and TRBJ2-1; 7 bases line up with TRBD2. The germline V gene encodes CDR1 SGHVS and CDR2 FQNEAQ. The CDR3 runs 13 residues. Trimming at V came to 5 bases and at J to 6 bases, leaving 4 bases not matched to a gene. Here the CDR3 DNA reads TGTGCCAGCAGCCTAGGACTAGTCAATGAGCAGTTCTTC. Protein sequence: CASSLGLVNEQFF.

The V gene is TRBV5-1, the J gene TRBJ2-7; D may be TRBD1 (6 bases). The CDR3 sequence is 15 residues long. The V end lost 1 base, the J end lost 5 bases, and 16 bases lay between the germline ends. Germline CDR1 reads SGHRS; CDR2 reads YFSETQ. The CDR3 here is CASSLRAGDVDEQYF. In nucleotides, the CDR3 is TGCGCCAGCAGCTTGCGGGCAGGGGACGTGGACGAGCAGTACTTC.

The chain joins TRBV4-1 to TRBJ2-7, with 7 bases matching TRBD2. Germline loops: CDR1 MGHRA, CDR2 YSYEKL. The CDR3 covers 18 residues. J was trimmed by 6 bases and V by 0 bases; bases with no gene match: 17. The CDR3 region has the DNA TGCGCCAGCAGCCAAGAAGTAGGAGGGCGGGAGATCTCCCTCGAGCAGTACTTC. Translating gives CASSQEVGGREISLEQYF.